These 27 T cell receptor beta chains originate from one sample sequenced in a study of blood T cell repertoires in COVID-19. Using immunoSEQ multiplex PCR, the repertoire was profiled, and TCRdb retains in-frame clones only, with some absent. There are 50,000 or so clones in the sample; about 92% occur only once, and about 1% lies in the top ten. The sequenced material came from peripheral blood. The origin of the receptors is a man between 60 and 75 years old with COVID-19, enrolled during active disease.

The CDR3 protein is CASSLRSGLAGVNEQFF. DNA for the CDR3: TGTGCCAGCAGTCTCAGATCCGGACTAGCGGGAGTTAACGAGCAGTTCTTC. The chain uses TRBV27 and TRBJ2-1, with TRBD2 matching over 13 bases. The CDR3 is 17 residues long. Germline assignment: CDR1 MNHEY and CDR2 SMNVEV (reference sequence). V lost 5 bases and J lost 10; bases outside the gene matches: 14.

The chain is built from TRBV4-1 and TRBJ2-1; the match to TRBD1 covers 11 bases. The junction had 7 bases not matched to a gene; V was cut back by 0 bases and J by 9 bases. Germline CDR1 MGHRA, CDR2 YSYEKL. This CDR3 region has 16 residues. CDR3 protein: CASSQDPGTGGIEQFF. CDR3 nucleotide sequence: TGCGCCAGCAGCCAAGATCCCGGGACAGGGGGGATTGAGCAGTTCTTC.

V and J are TRBV19 and TRBJ2-1; tentatively, D is TRBD2 (6 bases). Germline CDR1 reads LNHDA; CDR2 reads SQIVND (reference sequence). This CDR3 comprises 16 residues. V was shortened by 2 bases and J by 4 bases, with 15 bases between the two germline ends. CDR3: CASSISAGRRYNEQFF. Written as DNA, the CDR3 is TGTGCCAGTAGTATATCCGCGGGACGAAGATACAATGAGCAGTTCTTC.

This clone has a single count. The V and J genes are TRBV19 and TRBJ1-2; 8 nucleotides line up with TRBD1. CDR1 LNHDA and CDR2 SQIVND come from the germline V gene (reference sequence). Trimming removed 1 base from V and 3 bases from J; junction bases left unmatched: 1. The CDR3 spans 14 residues. In DNA form, the CDR3 reads TGTGCCAGTAGTATAGTGACAGGGGACTATGGCTACACCTTC. The encoded protein is CASSIVTGDYGYTF.

The V and J genes are TRBV5-1 and TRBJ1-1, with D unresolved. Looked up from germline, CDR1 is SGHRS and CDR2 is YFSETQ. The CDR3 is made up of 15 amino acids. The V and J ends lost 0 bases and 1 base respectively, with 10 bases between them. CDR3 protein: CASSLDPGSNTEAFF. In nucleotides, the CDR3 is TGCGCCAGCAGCTTGGATCCAGGATCGAACACTGAAGCTTTCTTT.

The chain couples TRBV4-3 to TRBJ1-2; no clear D. This CDR3 has 14 residues. With 0 bases removed from V and 4 bases from J, the gap between germline ends came to 9 bases. From germline, CDR1 is LGHNA and CDR2 YSLEER. CDR3 amino acids: CASSQEVNSYGYTF. CDR3 sequence (DNA): TGCGCCAGCAGCCAAGAGGTGAACAGCTATGGCTACACCTTC.

The chain combines TRBV7-2 with TRBJ1-5; the match to TRBD1 covers 9 bases. With V trimmed by 2 bases and J by 5 bases, 1 base remained unmatched. The CDR3 has 14 amino acids. Germline assignment: CDR1 SGHTA and CDR2 FQGNSA. The CDR3 here is CASSLRTGDQPQHF. The CDR3 nucleotides read TGTGCCAGCAGCTTAAGGACAGGGGATCAGCCCCAGCATTTT.

The J gene is TRBJ1-2, the V gene TRBV28; 7 nucleotides agree with TRBD1. The CDR3 spans 17 residues. Germline V CDR1 and CDR2: MDHEN, SYDVKM. Trimming took 4 bases from V and 2 from J; bases not matched to a gene: 13. CDR3 sequence reads: CASSSHQGVGSNYGYTF. The CDR3 bases are TGTGCCAGCAGTTCCCACCAGGGGGTGGGTTCAAACTATGGCTACACCTTC.

The gene calls are TRBV6-6 and TRBJ1-5; maybe TRBD1 (6 bases). V was cut by 8 bases and J by 4 bases, with 9 bases left in between. This CDR3 contains 12 residues. The germline V gene encodes CDR1 MNHNY and CDR2 SVGAGI (reference sequence). The CDR3 loop is CASGQGNQPQHF. In DNA, the CDR3 is TGTGCCAGCGGGCAGGGGAATCAGCCCCAGCATTTT.

This sequence joins TRBV4-2 and TRBJ2-3, with 9 bases lining up with TRBD2. The length of the CDR3 is 15 residues. Unmatched junction bases numbered 0, after V lost 1 base and J lost 1 base. CDR1 is LGHNA, CDR2 YNFKEQ, per germline. The CDR3 loop reads CASSQGLAGTDTQYF. DNA of the CDR3: TGTGCCAGCAGCCAAGGACTAGCGGGCACAGATACGCAGTATTTT.

The chain joins TRBV2 to TRBJ1-5; maybe TRBD1 (6 bases). There are 13 residues in the CDR3. The germline gives CDR1 SNHLY, CDR2 FYNNEI. Trimming cost V 6 bases and J 4 bases, with 10 bases left between them. The CDR3 nucleotides are TGTGCCAGCAGAGGACAGATAAATCAGCCCCAGCATTTT. Protein: CASRGQINQPQHF.

CDR3 amino acids: CASKMDRGRAYGYTF. CDR3 bases: TGTGCCAGCAAAATGGACAGGGGGCGCGCCTATGGCTACACCTTC. V and J are TRBV7-2 and TRBJ1-2; 11 nucleotides match TRBD1. CDR1 is SGHTA, CDR2 FQGNSA, per germline. The CDR3 spans 15 residues. Germline trimming cut 7 bases from V and 4 bases from J; bases unmatched to any gene: 8.

The rearrangement uses TRBV7-3 and TRBJ2-3, with 7 bases lining up with TRBD2. Per the germline V gene, CDR1 is SGHTA and CDR2 is FQGTGA. V trimming: 4 bases; J trimming: 2 bases; junction bases outside the gene matches: 6. This CDR3 spans 15 amino acids. The chain's CDR3 is CASSSRGVNTDTQYF. The CDR3 DNA reads TGTGCCAGCAGCTCCCGGGGGGTAAACACAGATACGCAGTATTTT.

CDR3 residues: CATSRDGTGTNSPLHF. The CDR3 coding sequence is TGTGCCACCAGCAGAGATGGTACAGGGACTAATTCACCCCTCCACTTT. The chain has TRBV15 and TRBJ1-6, with D tentatively TRBD1 (6 bases). The germline CDR1 and CDR2 sequences are LNHNV and YYDKDF (reference sequence). V gave up 0 bases and J gave up 6 bases, with 12 bases separating them. The CDR3 covers 16 residues.

The chain joins TRBV3-1 (or the pseudogene TRBV3-2) to TRBJ2-1; weak D call: TRBD2 (5 bases). V was pared by 1 base and J by 7 bases, with 17 bases between. The CDR3 has 16 residues. Germline V gene sequence: CDR1 LGHDT, CDR2 YNNKEL (reference sequence). The DNA of the CDR3 is TGTGCCAGCAGCCAAGTGGTGATAGCCAGAGGGAATGAGCAGTTCTTC. Protein product: CASSQVVIARGNEQFF.

This chain connects TRBV7-9 to TRBJ2-1, with 8 bases matching TRBD2. CDR1 SEHNR and CDR2 FQNEAQ come from the germline V gene (reference sequence). V shed 11 bases, J shed 7 bases, and the junction held 13 bases outside the gene matches. The CDR3 covers 14 residues. Here the CDR3 reads CAGRAGALTNEQFF. The CDR3 coding sequence is TGTGCCGGAAGAGCGGGGGCGCTTACTAATGAGCAGTTCTTC.

The CDR3 nucleotides are TGTGCCAGCAGACCCAACAGGGTCTCCTACGAGCAGTACTTC. It specifies CASRPNRVSYEQYF. The chain combines TRBV2 with TRBJ2-7; D possibly corresponds to TRBD1 (6 bases). The CDR3 runs to 14 residues. The germline gives CDR1 SNHLY, CDR2 FYNNEI. Trimming cost V 6 bases and J 0 bases, with 12 bases left between them.

This clone appeared once. The rearrangement links TRBV7-6 to TRBJ2-3, with D uncertain. Trimming removed 5 bases at V and 2 bases at J, with 14 bases between. Germline assignment: CDR1 SGHVS and CDR2 FNYEAQ. The CDR3 sequence is 15 residues long. DNA for the CDR3: TGTGCCAGCAGCCCCTCCCTAACCTTCACAGATACGCAGTATTTT. This codes for CASSPSLTFTDTQYF.

V and J are TRBV28 and TRBJ2-5, with D possibly matching TRBD2 (5 bases). The length of the CDR3 is 15 residues. The V gene lost 7 bases and the J gene lost 1 base, with 16 bases spanning the gap. Per the germline V gene, CDR1 is MDHEN and CDR2 is SYDVKM. In DNA, the CDR3 is TGTGCCAGCACCTTTGGGAGCGGATCCCAAGAGACCCAGTACTTC. Protein: CASTFGSGSQETQYF.

CDR3 sequence reads: CASSQEGQGSSPLHF. The CDR3, as DNA: TGTGCCAGCAGCCAAGAAGGGCAGGGGAGTTCACCCCTCCACTTT. The chain uses TRBV3-1 (or the pseudogene TRBV3-2) and TRBJ1-6, with D tentatively TRBD1 (6 bases). The V end was cut by 0 bases, the J end by 9 bases, with 12 bases between. The CDR3 consists of 15 residues. Germline CDR1 is LGHDT and CDR2 is YNNKEL (reference sequence).

The chain employs TRBV7-9 and TRBJ1-2; 9 nucleotides line up with TRBD1. Germline V gene sequence: CDR1 SEHNR, CDR2 FQNEAQ (reference sequence). V trimming: 5 bases; J trimming: 11 bases; junction bases outside the gene matches: 9. This CDR3 region has 13 residues. The CDR3 loop is CASSPRDREEYTF. The CDR3, as DNA: TGTGCCAGCAGCCCCCGGGACAGGGAAGAATACACCTTC. The whole variable domain, filled in from reference TRBV7-9 and TRBJ1-2, reads DTGVSQNPRHKITKRGQNVTFRCDPISEHNRLYWYRQTLGQGPEFLTYFQNEAQLEKSRLLSDRFSAERPKGSFSTLEIQRTEQGDSAMYLCASSPRDREEYTFGSGTRLTVV.

This clone was seen only once. The chain uses TRBV7-8 and TRBJ2-2, with TRBD2 matching 8 bases. V lost 3 bases, J lost 1 base, and 7 bases stayed unmatched. The length of the CDR3 is 17 residues. CDR1 SGHVS and CDR2 FQNEAQ come from the germline V gene. CDR3 in amino acids: CASSLGPTSGNTGELFF. The CDR3 bases are TGTGCCAGCAGCTTGGGCCCAACTAGCGGGAACACCGGGGAGCTGTTTTTT.

The V gene is TRBV4-2, the J gene TRBJ1-6; TRBD1 aligns across 7 bases. CDR3 length equals 16 residues. Unmatched junction bases numbered 3, after V lost 4 bases and J lost 0 bases. The germline V gene encodes CDR1 LGHNA and CDR2 YNFKEQ. CDR3 in DNA: TGTGCCAGCAGCCTTGACAGGGACTCCTATAATTCACCCCTCCACTTT. Translated, it gives CASSLDRDSYNSPLHF.

The rearrangement uses TRBV7-9 and TRBJ1-2; D possibly corresponds to TRBD1 (5 bases). Germline CDR1 reads SEHNR; CDR2 reads FQNEAQ (reference sequence). The CDR3 loop spans 15 amino acids. The V end lost 2 bases, the J end lost 1 base, and 11 bases lay between the germline ends. The CDR3 sequence: CASSLRGGNNYGYTF. Written as DNA, the CDR3 is TGTGCCAGCAGCTTACGGGGGGGTAATAACTATGGCTACACCTTC. Together with reference TRBV7-9 and TRBJ1-2, the CDR3 gives the full variable domain: DTGVSQNPRHKITKRGQNVTFRCDPISEHNRLYWYRQTLGQGPEFLTYFQNEAQLEKSRLLSDRFSAERPKGSFSTLEIQRTEQGDSAMYLCASSLRGGNNYGYTFGSGTRLTVV.

This rearrangement joins TRBV29-1 to TRBJ1-1; D perhaps matches TRBD1 (5 bases). V lost 4 bases and J 2 bases, leaving 8 bases between the germline ends. The CDR3 totals 12 residues. Per the germline V gene, CDR1 is SQVTM and CDR2 is ANQGSEA. CDR3 nucleotides: TGCAGCGTTGCGGGGGGTAACACTGAAGCTTTCTTT. As protein: CSVAGGNTEAFF.

The chain recombines TRBV3-1 (or the pseudogene TRBV3-2) with TRBJ2-7; D gene uncertain. This CDR3 contains 14 residues. The germline V and J ends were trimmed by 1 base and 3 bases, with 10 bases remaining between them. From germline, CDR1 is LGHDT and CDR2 YNNKEL (reference sequence). CDR3 protein: CASSQVSSSYEQYF. CDR3 bases: TGTGCCAGCAGCCAAGTGAGTAGCAGCTACGAGCAGTACTTC.

The chain carries TRBV28 and TRBJ1-2; D is unresolved. This CDR3 is 13 amino acids long. Trimming took off 6 bases at V and 8 bases at J, with 16 bases between the two ends. Looked up from germline, CDR1 is MDHEN and CDR2 is SYDVKM. The CDR3 reads CASRQLTTIGYTF. CDR3 bases: TGTGCCAGCAGGCAACTCACGACAATCGGCTACACCTTC.